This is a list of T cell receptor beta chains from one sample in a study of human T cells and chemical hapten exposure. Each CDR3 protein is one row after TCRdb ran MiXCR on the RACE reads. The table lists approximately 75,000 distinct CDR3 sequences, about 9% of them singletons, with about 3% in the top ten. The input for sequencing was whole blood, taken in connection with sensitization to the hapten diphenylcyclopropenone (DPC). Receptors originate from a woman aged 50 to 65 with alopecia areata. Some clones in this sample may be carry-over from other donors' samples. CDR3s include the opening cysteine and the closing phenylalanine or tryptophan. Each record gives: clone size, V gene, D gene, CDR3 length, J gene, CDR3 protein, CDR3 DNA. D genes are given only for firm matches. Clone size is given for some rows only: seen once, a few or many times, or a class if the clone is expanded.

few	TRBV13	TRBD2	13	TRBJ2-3	CAGGLAGTDTQYF	TGTGCCGGGGGACTAGCGGGCACAGATACGCAGTATTTT
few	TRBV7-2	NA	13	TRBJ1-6	CASSLVYNSPLHF	TGTGCCAGCAGCTTAGTCTATAATTCACCCCTCCACTTT
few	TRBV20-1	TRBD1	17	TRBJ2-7	CSARDLRKAGGTYEQYF	TGCAGTGCTAGAGATTTGCGAAAGGCAGGGGGAACCTACGAGCAGTACTTC
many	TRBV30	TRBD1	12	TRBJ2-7	CAWSRRGWEQYF	TGTGCCTGGAGCCGCAGGGGGTGGGAGCAGTACTTC
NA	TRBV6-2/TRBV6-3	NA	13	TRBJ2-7	CASSPQPALEGYF	TGTGCCAGCAGTCCCCAACCCGCTCTTGAGGGGTACTTC
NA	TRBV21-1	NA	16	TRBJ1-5	CASTLPQGASNQPQHF	TGTGCCAGCACCCTCCCCCAGGGGGCGAGCAATCAGCCCCAGCATTTT
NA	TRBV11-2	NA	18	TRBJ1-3	CASSLPSTGRGSGNTIYF	TGTGCCAGCAGCTTACCATCAACGGGACGGGGCTCTGGAAACACCATATATTTT
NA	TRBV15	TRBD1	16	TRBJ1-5	CATSSRQGIGNQPQHF	TGTGCCACCAGCTCCCGACAGGGGATAGGAAATCAGCCCCAGCATTTT
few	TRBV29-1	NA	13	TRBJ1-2	CSVDGGIRYGYTF	TGCAGCGTTGACGGGGGGATCCGCTATGGCTACACCTTC
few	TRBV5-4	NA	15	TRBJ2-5	CASSSPSLLQETQYF	TGTGCCAGCAGCTCCCCTAGCTTACTTCAAGAGACCCAGTACTTC
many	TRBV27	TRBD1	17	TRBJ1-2	CASSLSEGDRFSYGYTF	TGTGCCAGCAGTTTATCAGAGGGGGACAGGTTCTCCTATGGCTACACCTTC
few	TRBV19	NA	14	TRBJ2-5	CASSSGRYQETQYF	TGTGCCAGTAGTTCCGGCAGGTATCAAGAGACCCAGTACTTC
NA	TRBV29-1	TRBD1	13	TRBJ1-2	CSVGTGDNYGYTF	TGCAGCGTCGGGACAGGGGACAACTATGGCTACACCTTC
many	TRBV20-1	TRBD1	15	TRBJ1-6	CSALPDRGRNSPLHF	TGCAGTGCACTCCCGGACAGGGGTCGTAATTCACCCCTCCACTTT
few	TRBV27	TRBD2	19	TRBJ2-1	CASSPGLAGGFGRYNEQFF	TGTGCCAGCAGTCCGGGACTAGCGGGGGGATTTGGACGGTACAATGAGCAGTTCTTC
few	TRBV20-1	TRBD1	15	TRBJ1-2	CSARADPGQRYGYTF	TGCAGTGCTAGAGCTGACCCGGGACAGCGCTATGGCTACACCTTC
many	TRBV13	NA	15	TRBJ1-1	CASSATGATNTEAFF	TGTGCCAGCAGCGCAACTGGTGCAACGAACACTGAAGCTTTCTTT
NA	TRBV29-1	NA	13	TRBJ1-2	CSVEDQAPGGYTF	TGCAGCGTTGAAGATCAGGCTCCGGGTGGCTACACCTTC
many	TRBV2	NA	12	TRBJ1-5	CASSDNPGPQHF	TGTGCCAGCAGTGATAATCCGGGGCCCCAGCATTTT
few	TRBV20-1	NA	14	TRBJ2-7	CSARDMEGSYEQYF	TGCAGTGCTAGAGATATGGAGGGATCCTACGAGCAGTACTTC
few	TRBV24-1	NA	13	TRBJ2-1	CATSDLGGAEQFF	TGTGCCACCAGTGATTTGGGCGGGGCGGAGCAGTTCTTC
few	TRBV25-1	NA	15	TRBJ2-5	CASSEWESGQETQYF	TGTGCCAGCAGTGAATGGGAGAGCGGCCAAGAGACCCAGTACTTC
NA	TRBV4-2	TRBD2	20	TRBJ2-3	CASSQDLAGGPERYTDTQYF	TGTGCCAGCAGCCAAGATTTAGCGGGAGGGCCCGAACGTTACACAGATACGCAGTATTTT
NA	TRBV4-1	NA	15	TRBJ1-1	CASSQEQGIGTEAFF	TGCGCCAGCAGCCAAGAACAGGGAATAGGCACTGAAGCTTTCTTT
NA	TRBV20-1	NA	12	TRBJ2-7	CSARGRSYEQYF	TGCAGTGCTAGAGGACGGTCCTACGAGCAGTACTTC
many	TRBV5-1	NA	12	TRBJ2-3	CASSSEADTQYF	TGCGCCAGCAGCTCCGAGGCAGATACGCAGTATTTT
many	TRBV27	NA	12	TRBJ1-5	CASGEGDQPQHF	TGTGCCAGCGGAGAGGGGGATCAGCCCCAGCATTTT
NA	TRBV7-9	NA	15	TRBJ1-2	CASSLAMSQGVLHAF	TGTGCCAGCAGCTTAGCAATGTCACAGGGAGTACTACATGCCTTC
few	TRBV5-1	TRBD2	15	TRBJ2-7	CASSSRLAGNYEQYF	TGCGCCAGCAGCAGCAGACTAGCGGGAAACTACGAGCAGTACTTC
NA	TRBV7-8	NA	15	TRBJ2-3	CASSSQPSSTDTQYF	TGTGCCAGCAGCTCCCAGCCTTCTAGCACAGATACGCAGTATTTT
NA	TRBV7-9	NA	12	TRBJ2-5	CASSFIGETQYF	TGTGCCAGCAGCTTCATTGGGGAGACCCAGTACTTC
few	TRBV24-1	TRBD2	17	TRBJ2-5	CATSDLGLAGGQETQYF	TGTGCCACCAGTGATCTGGGACTAGCGGGAGGGCAAGAGACCCAGTACTTC
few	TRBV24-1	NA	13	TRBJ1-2	CATSDFHLNGYTF	TGTGCCACCAGTGATTTCCATTTGAATGGCTACACCTTC
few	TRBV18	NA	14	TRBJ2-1	CASSPTLTSREQFF	TGTGCCAGCTCACCGACTTTGACTAGTCGCGAGCAGTTCTTC
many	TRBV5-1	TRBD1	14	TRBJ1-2	CASRYGQDFYGYTF	TGCGCCAGCCGCTATGGACAGGACTTCTATGGCTACACCTTC
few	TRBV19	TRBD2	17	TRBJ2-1	CASSMPGGTSGHNEQFF	TGTGCCAGTAGTATGCCGGGAGGGACTAGCGGGCACAATGAGCAGTTCTTC
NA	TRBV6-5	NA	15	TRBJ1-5	CASRPSVRGNQPQHF	TGTGCCAGCAGACCATCCGTCAGGGGAAATCAGCCCCAGCATTTT
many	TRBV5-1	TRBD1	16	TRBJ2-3	CASSLERTGGPDTQYF	TGCGCCAGCAGCTTGGAGAGGACAGGGGGACCAGATACGCAGTATTTT
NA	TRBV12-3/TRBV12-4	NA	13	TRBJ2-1	CASSLGRFGVQFF	TGTGCCAGCAGTTTGGGACGGTTTGGTGTGCAGTTCTTC
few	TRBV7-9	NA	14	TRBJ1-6	CASTPGPENSPLHF	TGTGCCAGCACCCCGGGGCCCGAGAATTCACCCCTCCACTTT
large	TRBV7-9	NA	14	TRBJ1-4	CASSLREPREKLFF	TGTGCCAGCAGCCTCCGGGAACCGAGGGAAAAACTGTTTTTT
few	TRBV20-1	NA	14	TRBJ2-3	CSARPGPVQDTQYF	TGCAGTGCTAGACCGGGACCTGTGCAAGATACGCAGTATTTT
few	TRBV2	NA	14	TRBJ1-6	CASKGRDGNSPLHF	TGTGCCAGTAAGGGCCGGGACGGGAATTCACCCCTCCACTTT
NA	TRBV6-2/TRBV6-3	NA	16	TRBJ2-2	CASSSLRLKVTGELFF	TGTGCCAGCAGTTCCCTGAGACTTAAAGTCACCGGGGAGCTGTTTTTT
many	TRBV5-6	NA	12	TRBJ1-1	CASSPGSSEAFF	TGTGCCAGCAGCCCGGGATCATCTGAAGCTTTCTTT
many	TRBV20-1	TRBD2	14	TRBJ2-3	CSARRTSGKDTQYF	TGCAGTGCTAGACGGACTAGCGGGAAAGATACGCAGTATTTT
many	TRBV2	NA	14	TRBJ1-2	CASSESRTNYGYTF	TGTGCCAGCAGTGAATCGAGGACCAACTATGGCTACACCTTC
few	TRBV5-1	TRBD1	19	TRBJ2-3	CASSLDGTGGFMLTDTQYF	TGCGCCAGCAGCTTGGATGGGACAGGGGGCTTCATGCTCACAGATACGCAGTATTTT
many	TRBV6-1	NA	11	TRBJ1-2	CASSEFYGYTF	TGTGCCAGCAGTGAATTCTATGGCTACACCTTC
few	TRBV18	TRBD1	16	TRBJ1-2	CASSPGTGKGDYGYTF	TGTGCCAGCTCACCTGGGACAGGGAAGGGGGACTATGGCTACACCTTC
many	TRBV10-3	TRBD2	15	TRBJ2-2	CAISGIAGFTGELFF	TGTGCCATCAGTGGAATAGCGGGCTTCACCGGGGAGCTGTTTTTT
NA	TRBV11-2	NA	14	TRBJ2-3	CASRNRASTDTQYF	TGTGCCAGCCGTAACAGAGCTAGCACAGATACGCAGTATTTT
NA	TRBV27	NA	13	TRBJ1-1	CASSLGRLTEAFF	TGTGCCAGCAGTTTAGGGCGCCTCACTGAAGCTTTCTTT
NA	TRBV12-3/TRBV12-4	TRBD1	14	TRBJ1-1	CASSLQGEVTEAFF	TGTGCCAGCAGCCTACAGGGGGAGGTAACTGAAGCTTTCTTT
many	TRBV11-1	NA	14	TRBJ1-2	CASSLDGRDYGYTF	TGTGCCAGCAGCTTAGACGGCAGGGACTATGGCTACACCTTC
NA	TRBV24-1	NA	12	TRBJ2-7	CATSDVTGEQYF	TGTGCCACCAGTGATGTGACAGGCGAGCAGTACTTC
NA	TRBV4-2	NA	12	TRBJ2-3	CATEQDTDTQYF	TGTGCCACCGAACAAGACACAGATACGCAGTATTTT
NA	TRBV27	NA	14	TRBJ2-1	CASSLSRSTRPQFF	TGTGCCAGCAGTTTATCCCGGTCAACTAGACCCCAGTTCTTC
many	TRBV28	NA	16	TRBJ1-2	CASSLPLLRGSGGYTF	TGTGCCAGCAGTTTACCACTCCTTAGGGGATCGGGGGGCTACACCTTC
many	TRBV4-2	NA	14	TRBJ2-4	CASSQETGRNIQYF	TGTGCCAGCAGCCAAGAGACCGGTAGAAACATTCAGTACTTC